The entry below describes one T cell receptor beta chain. No antigen is known for it. Primed by a sample-barcoded 5' primer and a J-beta primer mix, a second PCR proceeded for about 7 to 12 cycles. At least 2.5 million CDR3-containing paired-end reads were obtained per sample. Each CDR3 protein gets one entry after TCRdb re-called the 5' RACE reads with MiXCR. In the table there are about 760,000 distinct CDR3 sequences, more than 20% of which are singletons. This entry comes from a study of blood T cells in healthy people across ages. Broader study findings: Donors of long life had a larger count of naive CD4+ cells and greater diversity than aged donors.

The CDR3 extends over 16 amino acids. Trimming removed 4 bases at V and 4 bases at J, with 17 bases between. The germline V gene has CDR1 SEHNR and CDR2 FQNEAQ (reference sequence). In addition, the sample was reused for a study of T cells of mothers and their children. In that study: Researchers report slightly higher, though non-significant, overlap in related mother-child pairs than in unrelated pairs.

Sequencing input: blood. This TCR was recovered from a boy between 10 and 17 years old in good health. This chain links TRBV7-9 with TRBJ2-1; TRBD2 might be the D (5 bases). In DNA form, the CDR3 reads TGTGCCAGCAGCTACCTGCTAAGCGGCCTTTACAATGAGCAGTTCTTC. It is translated as CASSYLLSGLYNEQFF.